Reported below is one T cell receptor (beta chain). Germline V gives CDR1 SGHTA, CDR2 FQGNSA. The CDR3 is 16 amino acids. V trimming: 5 bases; J trimming: 6 bases; junction bases outside the gene matches: 5. These data belong to a study of blood T cell repertoires in COVID-19. Clones were sequenced by immunoSEQ multiplex PCR, and TCRdb holds only the in-frame ones, with some missing. Here the sample spans approximately 300,000 clones, 90% being singletons. The genes are TRBV7-2 and TRBJ2-2, with TRBD2 matching 14 bases. This clonotype was sampled from a woman under 40 with COVID-19, enrolled during active disease. The material sequenced was peripheral blood. The CDR3 bases are TGTGCCAGCAGCGCCGGGACTAGCGGGAGTCCCGGGGAGCTGTTTTTT. The encoded protein is CASSAGTSGSPGELFF. The entire variable domain, with the rest obtained from reference TRBV7-2 and TRBJ2-2, is as follows: GAGVSQSPSNKVTEKGKDVELRCDPISGHTALYWYRQSLGQGLEFLIYFQGNSAPDKSGLPSDRFSAERTGGSVSTLTIQRTQQEDSAVYLCASSAGTSGSPGELFFGEGSRLTVL.